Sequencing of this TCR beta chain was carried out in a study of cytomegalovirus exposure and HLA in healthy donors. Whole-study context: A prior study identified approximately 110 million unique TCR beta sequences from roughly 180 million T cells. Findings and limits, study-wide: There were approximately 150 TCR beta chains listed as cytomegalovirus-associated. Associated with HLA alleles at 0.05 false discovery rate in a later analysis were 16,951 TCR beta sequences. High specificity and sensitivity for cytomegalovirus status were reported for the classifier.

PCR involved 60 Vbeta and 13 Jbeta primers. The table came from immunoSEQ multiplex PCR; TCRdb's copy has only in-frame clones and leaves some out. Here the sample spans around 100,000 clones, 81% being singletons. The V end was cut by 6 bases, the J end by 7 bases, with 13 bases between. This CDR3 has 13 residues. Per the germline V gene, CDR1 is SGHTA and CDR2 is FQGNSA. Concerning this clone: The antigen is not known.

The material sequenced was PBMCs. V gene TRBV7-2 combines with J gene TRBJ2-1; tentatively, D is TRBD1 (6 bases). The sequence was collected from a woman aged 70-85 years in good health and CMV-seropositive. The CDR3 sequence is CASSQVQGNEQFF. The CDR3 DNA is TGTGCCAGCAGTCAAGTACAGGGAAATGAGCAGTTCTTC.